One sample yielded the 17 T cell receptor beta chains listed below, sequenced in a study of circulating and synovial CD4+ cells in juvenile arthritis. Profiling relied on immunoSEQ multiplex PCR, and the TCRdb table lists in-frame clones only, not all of them. The data show over 11,000 clones, over 80% seen once. The sample consisted of CD4+ T cells from synovial fluid. These receptors were obtained from a human patient with juvenile idiopathic arthritis. Some clones in this sample may be carry-over from other donors' samples.

This chain links TRBV5-1 with TRBJ1-5; unclear D gene. V was cut by 4 bases and J by 7 bases, with 15 bases left in between. Germline CDR1 reads SGHRS; CDR2 reads YFSETQ. This CDR3 comprises 14 residues. CDR3 nucleotide sequence: TGCGCCAGCAGCGGCCGGGAACAAGGCCAGCCCCAGCATTTT. This sequence encodes CASSGREQGQPQHF.

This chain links TRBV19 with TRBJ1-1; the D is unclear. Trimming took off 7 bases at V and 1 base at J, with 4 bases between the two ends. CDR3 length: 11 residues. Germline V gene data show CDR1 as LNHDA and CDR2 as SQIVND (reference sequence). The CDR3 region is CASNRNTEAFF. In DNA, the CDR3 is TGTGCCAGTAATAGGAACACTGAAGCTTTCTTT.

The chain joins TRBV5-1 to TRBJ2-1; TRBD1 matches at 7 bases. Unmatched junction bases numbered 8, after V lost 0 bases and J lost 14 bases. This CDR3 contains 13 residues. The germline gives CDR1 SGHRS, CDR2 YFSETQ. CDR3 sequence reads: CASSLEGGHIEFF. CDR3 nucleotide sequence: TGCGCCAGCAGCTTGGAAGGGGGCCATATTGAGTTCTTC.

The rearrangement links TRBV4-1 to TRBJ1-5, with TRBD1 as a possible D gene (5 bases). The CDR3 spans 17 residues. Trimming cost V 1 base and J 4 bases, with 17 bases left between them. Germline assignment: CDR1 MGHRA and CDR2 YSYEKL. In DNA, the CDR3 is TGCGCCAGCAGCCAAGTCCCAACGGGTGGGGGGAATCAGCCCCAGCATTTT. This translates into CASSQVPTGGGNQPQHF.

Worth noting for this clone: Additional DNA sequences in this sample encode the identical CDR3. The V call is TRBV6-4, the J call TRBJ2-7, with 7 bases aligning to TRBD1. Trimming took 6 bases from V and 5 from J; bases not matched to a gene: 16. Germline V gives CDR1 MRHNA, CDR2 SNTAGT. The CDR3 runs to 16 residues. CDR3 in amino acids: CASSPSSGTGAHEQYF. As DNA, the CDR3 is TGTGCCAGCAGCCCCTCCTCCGGAACAGGGGCCCACGAGCAGTACTTC.

The rearrangement joins TRBV4-3 to TRBJ2-3; TRBD1 is a possible D gene (5 bases). The ends were cut back, 0 bases at V and 1 base at J, with 8 bases in the middle. Germline V lookup: CDR1 LGHNA, CDR2 YSLEER. This CDR3 has 15 residues. Here the CDR3 reads CASSQDRGCTDTQYF. The CDR3 DNA is TGCGCCAGCAGCCAAGATAGGGGTTGCACAGATACGCAGTATTTT.

This clone appeared a single time. The chain carries TRBV29-1 and TRBJ2-2; a weak D match, TRBD1 (6 bases). V was clipped by 6 bases and J by 5 bases, with 16 bases between them. CDR1 is SQVTM, CDR2 ANQGSEA, per germline. The CDR3 covers 14 residues. The CDR3 coding sequence is TGCAGCGTCGGGACACAAGATCTAACCGGGGAGCTGTTTTTT. It is translated as CSVGTQDLTGELFF.

The count of this clone is one. This sequence joins TRBV5-8 and TRBJ1-6; 10 nucleotides line up with TRBD1. Germline V gene sequence: CDR1 SGHTS, CDR2 YDEGEE. The CDR3 totals 16 residues. V lost 1 base and J lost 10; bases outside the gene matches: 8. Here the CDR3 DNA reads TGTGCCAGCAGCTTGTGGGACAGGGGCCGAGGATCACCCCTCCACTTT. This translates into CASSLWDRGRGSPLHF. The full variable domain, completed using reference TRBV5-8 and TRBJ1-6, is EAGVTQSPTHLIKTRGQQATLRCSPISGHTSVYWYQQALGLGLQFLLWYDEGEERNRGNFPPRFSGRQFPNYSSELNVNALELEDSALYLCASSLWDRGRGSPLHFGNGTRLTVT.

The gene calls are TRBV6-6 and TRBJ1-2, with TRBD1 matching over 7 bases. CDR1 MNHNY and CDR2 SVGAGI come from the germline V gene (reference sequence). The junction had 3 bases not matched to a gene; V was cut back by 4 bases and J by 1 base. The CDR3 has 14 residues. The CDR3 DNA reads as TGTGCCAGCAGTTTGGGACAGCTTAACTATGGCTACACCTTC. This translates into CASSLGQLNYGYTF.

V is TRBV6-5 and J is TRBJ1-1; a possible D gene is TRBD1 (5 bases). Trimming took 5 bases from V and 4 from J, leaving 14 bases between them. From germline, CDR1 is MNHEY and CDR2 SVGAGI. This CDR3 comprises 14 residues. For the CDR3, the DNA is TGTGCCAGCAGTCCTCCAGGGATAACCACTGAAGCTTTCTTT. Its protein product is CASSPPGITTEAFF.

The CDR3 region is CATSRDFVAGMGTQYF. For the CDR3, the DNA is TGTGCCACCAGCAGAGATTTTGTGGCAGGGATGGGGACCCAGTACTTC. The chain links TRBV15 to TRBJ2-5; tentative D call: TRBD1 (5 bases). V was trimmed by 0 bases and J by 7 bases, leaving 18 bases between them. CDR1 and CDR2 from the germline V gene are LNHNV and YYDKDF (reference sequence). This CDR3 region has 16 residues.

A few counts support this clone. This chain connects TRBV6-5 to TRBJ1-2; possibly TRBD1 for D (6 bases). The CDR3 length is 15 residues. Germline-derived CDR1 and CDR2 are MNHEY and SVGAGI. V was shortened by 6 bases and J by 4 bases, with 18 bases between the two germline ends. Here the CDR3 DNA reads TGTGCCAGCAGGAGGGGGACAAAAGGCGGCTATGGCTACACCTTC. Amino acids: CASRRGTKGGYGYTF.

J is TRBJ1-2 and V is TRBV6-5; D ambiguous. The CDR3 loop spans 13 amino acids. Germline CDR1 is MNHEY and CDR2 is SVGAGI. The germline V and J ends were trimmed by 0 bases and 5 bases, with 7 bases remaining between them. CDR3 nucleotide sequence: TGTGCCAGCAGTTACTCGGGAGCATATGGCTACACCTTC. Its translation is CASSYSGAYGYTF.

This clone was recorded only once. The chain carries TRBV15 and TRBJ2-5; 9 bases fit TRBD1. The end of the DNA is better explained by TRBJ2-7, so the J call may be wrong. CDR1 is LNHNV and CDR2 is YYDKDF in the germline V gene (reference sequence). The CDR3 is 15 amino acids. The chain's CDR3 is CATSINRGPLYEQYF. The CDR3 nucleotides are TGTGCCACCAGCATAAACAGGGGGCCCCTCTACGAGCAGTACTTC.

This sequence joins TRBV14 and TRBJ1-1; TRBD1 aligns across 10 bases. The V segment lost 6 bases and the J segment 4 bases; nucleotides outside the gene matches: 8. In germline, CDR1 is SGHDN, CDR2 FVKESK. The CDR3 is made up of 15 amino acids. DNA for the CDR3: TGTGCCAGCAGTCACAGGCGGGACAGGGGCACTGAAGCTTTCTTT. Translation gives CASSHRRDRGTEAFF.

The gene calls are TRBV2 and TRBJ2-2, with 11 bases lining up with TRBD2. J lost 6 bases, V lost 4 bases, and 4 bases had no gene match. Germline loops: CDR1 SNHLY, CDR2 FYNNEI. CDR3 length equals 15 residues. CDR3 bases: TGTGCCAGCAGTGGACTAGCGGGATACTCCGGGGAGCTGTTTTTT. The encoded protein is CASSGLAGYSGELFF. The full variable domain, in which reference TRBV2 and TRBJ2-2 provide the parts outside the CDR3, is EPEVTQTPSHQVTQMGQEVILRCVPISNHLYFYWYRQILGQKVEFLVSFYNNEISEKSEIFDDQFSVERPDGSNFTLKIRSTKLEDSAMYFCASSGLAGYSGELFFGEGSRLTVL.

This chain joins TRBV25-1 and TRBJ2-2; possibly TRBD1 for D (6 bases). The CDR3 has 18 amino acids. Germline V gene lookup returns CDR1 MGHDK and CDR2 SYGVNS. V dropped 3 bases and J dropped 1 base, with 18 bases sitting between them. This CDR3 reads CASSERTGTRVNTGELFF. CDR3 coding DNA: TGTGCCAGCAGTGAGAGAACCGGGACAAGGGTGAACACCGGGGAGCTGTTTTTT.